This TCR beta chain comes out of a study of T cells in Graves' hyperthyroidism and ophthalmopathy. Trimming took off 2 bases at V and 4 bases at J, with 12 bases between the two ends. The CDR3 has 15 amino acids. Germline loops: CDR1 MDHEN, CDR2 SYDVKM. This clonotype was seen at least ten times. The antigen remains unidentified. Study outcomes and limitations: Ophthalmopathy, as predicted by the model, came a median roughly 6.3 months after the prediction. In the analysis, a 13 V-J model separated ophthalmopathy from stable hyperthyroidism.

Diagnosis relied on clinical symptoms, serum thyroxine and TRAb, thyroid ultrasound and orbital computed tomography. Regions amplified from RNA transcripts were the TCR beta CDR3 regions. The HTBI primer set drove a first-round RT-PCR of the TCR CDR3. Each CDR3 protein gets one entry after TCRdb re-called the multiplex PCR reads with MiXCR. Counted here are 490,000 or so distinct CDR3 sequences, roughly a sixth occurring once; the ten biggest clones make up roughly 29%. Sequencing was carried out using blood. The rearrangement joins TRBV28 to TRBJ2-1, with no clear D. The sequence was obtained from a woman aged 25 to 39 with Graves' ophthalmopathy. The DNA for the CDR3 is TGTGCCAGCAGTTTAGGTAGGCGGTCGTACAATGAGCAGTTCTTC. Translation: CASSLGRRSYNEQFF.